This T cell receptor (beta chain) was recorded in a study of cytomegalovirus exposure and HLA in healthy donors. Remarks on this clone: Its antigen is not identified.

Sequenced by immunoSEQ multiplex PCR; TCRdb stores in-frame clones only, minus some. Seen here are some 68,000 clones, over 95% observed once, and the top ten hold more than 2%. Study results and limitations: In the roughly 120 validation repertoires, a later analysis found that first-cohort TCR clusters tended to co-occur.

The donors were members of the validation cohort, which comprised 90 to 150 subjects and was separate from the first cohort of roughly 700 subjects. This CDR3 region has 15 residues. V gave up 4 bases and J gave up 1 base; unmatched junction bases: 2. Per the germline V gene, CDR1 is MDHEN and CDR2 is SYDVKM. This chain uses TRBV28 with TRBJ2-3; 10 bases align to TRBD1. The material sequenced was PBMCs. This clonotype originated in a man between 18 and 35 years old in good health and CMV-seronegative. In nucleotides, the CDR3 is TGTGCCAGCAGTTGGGACAGGGGTGGCACAGATACGCAGTATTTT. It codes for CASSWDRGGTDTQYF.